A selection of T cell receptor beta chains follows, all from one sample in a study of radiotherapy plus CTLA-4 blockade in lung cancer. Libraries were prepared by immunoSEQ multiplex PCR; TCRdb keeps only in-frame clonotypes and omits some of them. The sample includes 77,000 or so clones, roughly 80% of them seen just once. The material sequenced was peripheral blood, taken from a patient treated with radiotherapy plus ipilimumab. All receptors derive from a human donor with non-small cell lung cancer whose response to radiotherapy plus ipilimumab could not be evaluated. The conserved cysteine and the conserved F or W are not part of the CDR3 here. Each record gives: CDR3 protein, J gene, D gene, V gene. The D gene is left open where the match is weak.

ASSGGGGNSGETQY | TRBJ2-5 | - | TRBV5-1
ASSLWFRGPTGELF | TRBJ2-2 | TRBD1 | TRBV5-1
ASTPRTGNYGYT | TRBJ1-2 | - | TRBV6-1
ASSVGTGGSTDTQY | TRBJ2-3 | - | TRBV9
ASSRAAGYTDTQY | TRBJ2-3 | TRBD2 | TRBV6-5
ASSPLGTTKETQY | TRBJ2-5 | TRBD2 | TRBV18
ASSQGLAGNNEQF | TRBJ2-1 | TRBD2 | TRBV5-1
ASSRDREDIQY | TRBJ2-4 | - | TRBV19
ASSLGPLEGNSEAF | TRBJ1-1 | - | TRBV28
ASSPGQGNSPLH | TRBJ1-6 | TRBD1 | TRBV2
ASRLTSIETQY | TRBJ2-5 | - | TRBV27
AWKVAAYNEQF | TRBJ2-1 | - | TRBV30
ASSYLSQGDEQY | TRBJ2-7 | - | TRBV6-5
ASSPALLREQY | - | - | TRBV4-3
ASSQAPTSGGADTQY | TRBJ2-3 | TRBD2 | TRBV4-2
ASSLGGVGTEAF | TRBJ1-1 | - | TRBV11-2
AWIGETDTQY | TRBJ2-3 | - | TRBV30
ASSQGLLRDRQETQY | TRBJ2-5 | TRBD1 | TRBV4-1
ASSEFDRVDGGYT | TRBJ1-2 | TRBD1 | TRBV10-2
ASSWGGGGPDTQY | TRBJ2-3 | TRBD2 | TRBV27
ASSGGTSSYNEQF | TRBJ2-1 | TRBD2 | TRBV2
ASSQDRAGGLPYEQY | TRBJ2-7 | TRBD2 | TRBV4-3
ASSLTASSYEQY | TRBJ2-7 | - | TRBV5-1
ASSMDTLGNEKLF | TRBJ1-4 | - | TRBV27
ASSEGQGGGTQY | TRBJ2-3 | TRBD1 | TRBV6-1
ASSIGRTGSDSPLH | TRBJ1-6 | TRBD1 | TRBV19
ASSPNTGTGAGSPLH | TRBJ1-6 | TRBD1 | TRBV18
ASSSVYRVGSPLH | TRBJ1-6 | - | TRBV5-6
ASSSTGATGELF | TRBJ2-2 | TRBD1 | TRBV7-6
ASSTQGYTEAF | TRBJ1-1 | TRBD1 | TRBV5-1
ASSLGFGGPPRRYEQY | - | - | TRBV7-7
ASKITPGQGSGNTIY | TRBJ1-3 | TRBD1 | TRBV5-1
ASSDTRSSYNEQF | TRBJ2-1 | - | TRBV2
ASSEAMSGWGTDTQY | TRBJ2-3 | - | TRBV2
ASSVSPGTGAGANEQF | TRBJ2-1 | TRBD1 | TRBV6-1
ASSTDRVDTEAF | TRBJ1-1 | - | TRBV9
ASTELAIHEQF | TRBJ2-1 | TRBD2 | TRBV6-1
ASSSMWLAEAGELF | TRBJ2-2 | - | TRBV11-2
ASSPGDTGELF | TRBJ2-2 | - | TRBV6-5
ASTGQLNQPQH | TRBJ1-5 | - | TRBV10-2
ASSLKAGGRFTGELF | TRBJ2-2 | TRBD2 | TRBV7-3
ASRRTGGSPSSYEQY | - | TRBD1 | TRBV27
AISESILRDRIYEQY | TRBJ2-7 | - | TRBV10-3
ASSPGQGNYEQY | TRBJ2-7 | TRBD1 | TRBV5-8